This TCR beta chain was sequenced during a study of cytomegalovirus exposure and HLA in healthy donors. The study's findings and limits: Cytomegalovirus-associated TCR beta chains were listed, numbering 150 to 200. Specificity for CMV antigens was confirmed in vitro for a few of the CMV-associated chains.

CDR1 and CDR2 (germline): LGHNA, YNFKEQ. The CDR3 has 16 amino acids. V lost 0 bases and J 3 bases, leaving 14 bases between the germline ends. Regarding this clone: Its antigen is unknown.

TCRdb's table, derived via immunoSEQ multiplex PCR, lists solely in-frame clones and lacks some. The sample shows over 60,000 clones, approximately 94% of them seen only once. The sequenced material came from PBMCs. The TCR originated in a man between 18 and 29 years old in good health and CMV-seropositive. This chain links TRBV4-2 with TRBJ1-2; the D gene is possibly TRBD1 (5 bases). Here the CDR3 reads CASSQDGQGYYYGYTF. The CDR3 DNA follows: TGTGCCAGCAGCCAAGATGGGCAGGGTTATTACTATGGCTACACCTTC.